The present T cell receptor beta chain was sequenced within a study of blood T cell repertoires in COVID-19. Study-level information: There were acute and convalescent COVID-19 samples, and they came from the United States, Italy and Spain. From T cells, B-cell-depleted T cells, or PBMCs came the material, which was cDNA or gDNA.

Germline CDR1 is GTSNPN and CDR2 is SVGIG (reference sequence). Trimming removed 0 bases from V and 7 bases from J, with 13 bases in between. The CDR3 is 14 residues long. As processed by the authors: Reference gene primer amplification gave nucleated cell count estimates. The method was immunoSEQ multiplex PCR; TCRdb's version includes in-frame clones alone and lacks a portion of them. From that table come the V and J calls and clone size; the DNA was used to work out D and trimming. The sample has about 190,000 clones; about 88% are singletons. This TCR was recovered from a woman aged 40 to 49 who had recovered from COVID-19. The chain is built from TRBV30 and TRBJ2-4; weak D call: TRBD2 (8 bases). Sequencing was carried out using peripheral blood. CDR3: CAWSVSGGGNIQYF. The CDR3 DNA reads as TGTGCCTGGAGTGTATCGGGAGGGGGCAACATTCAGTACTTC.